This record covers a single T cell receptor beta chain. The antigen remains unidentified. 200 ng DNA, about 30,000 T cell genomes, went into each sorted-subset replicate PCR. Sequenced by immunoSEQ multiplex PCR; TCRdb stores in-frame clones only, minus some. Of 1.5 million to 2.5 million clones listed, about 95% are singletons. Terminally differentiated effector memory CD45RA+ cells were excluded from the naive CD8 cells, which were CD45RO-negative and positively selected for CCR7. This entry is derived from a study of shared clonotypes between healthy human individuals. Study-wide findings and caveats: Memory subsets had estimated richness that was generally smaller than that of naive subsets. Sequencing of the sorted subsets was shown by rarefaction to be incomplete despite large depth.

The CDR3 is 13 residues long. Trimming removed 6 bases from V and 4 bases from J, with 12 bases in between. Germline CDR1 is MNHEY and CDR2 is SVGAGI. The sequenced material came from naive CD8+ T cells sorted from blood. The clonotype was recovered from a man aged 18 to 29 in good health. The chain has TRBV6-5 and TRBJ1-1, with D maybe TRBD1 (5 bases). The CDR3 DNA reads TGTGCCAGCAGGCCCGGGACGAGCACTGAAGCTTTCTTT. It yields the protein CASRPGTSTEAFF.